These 22 T cell receptor beta chains came from one sample sequenced in a study of T cells after yellow fever vaccination (dated by TCRdb to between 2017 and 2020). The treatment or condition label of this sample denotes: live attenuated yellow fever vaccine strain. The library came from 5' RACE. Sequencing was carried out with an Illumina HiSeq 2500. TCRdb reanalyzed the raw reads on its own, using fastp at Q25 for trimming and MiXCR for clone calling, and kept in-frame beta chains. Every distinct CDR3 protein forms one entry, paired with its most common genes and DNA. The sample profile shows over 10,000 distinct CDR3 sequences; 4.9% of them were found once. Clones ranked in the top ten supply approximately 50% of the sample. The material sequenced was PBMCs, either bulk or a sorted T-cell subset (CD4+, CD8+, memory, or dextramer-sorted; not recorded which), taken 45 days after the yellow fever booster vaccination. The source is a man aged 30 to 45 who received the YFV17D yellow fever vaccine.

This clonotype was recorded many times. One junction end disagrees with the germline gene, perhaps due to a read error. The V call is TRBV18, the J call TRBJ1-6, with 12 bases lining up with TRBD1. Germline loops: CDR1 KGHSH, CDR2 LQKENI. CDR3 length equals 17 residues. The CDR3 reads CASSPQGTGGSNSPLHF. The CDR3 DNA sequence: TGTGCCAGCTCGCCACAAGGGACAGGGGGCAGTAATTCACCCCTCCACTTT. The whole variable domain, remainder taken from reference TRBV18 and TRBJ1-6, is NAGVMQNPRHLVRRRGQEARLRCSPMKGHSHVYWYRQLPEEGLKFMVYLQKENIIDESGMPKERFSAEFPKEGPSILRIQQVVRGDSAAYFCASSPQGTGGSNSPLHFGNGTRLTVT.

This clonotype was seen at least ten times. The V call is TRBV27, the J call TRBJ2-2; perhaps TRBD1 as D (6 bases). V was clipped by 8 bases and J by 6 bases, with 19 bases between them. CDR3 length equals 15 residues. Germline CDR1 reads MNHEY; CDR2 reads SMNVEV (reference sequence). The DNA of the CDR3 is TGTGCCAGCCACCCGGACAGCCGGAGGTCCGGGGAGCTGTTTTTT. Translating gives CASHPDSRRSGELFF.

Ten or more counts support this clonotype. The chain uses TRBV20-1 and TRBJ2-3; 11 bases are shared with TRBD1. Trimming removed 4 bases from V and 3 bases from J; junction bases left unmatched: 9. Germline values: CDR1 DFQATT, CDR2 SNEGSKA (reference sequence). The CDR3 loop spans 16 amino acids. CDR3 protein: CSATTRTGGLTDTQYF. The CDR3 nucleotides are TGCAGTGCTACGACCAGGACAGGGGGCTTAACAGATACGCAGTATTTT.

This clonotype occurred many times. The gene calls are TRBV20-1 and TRBJ2-1; 10 bases map to TRBD2. The V gene end was trimmed by 3 bases and the J gene end by 8 bases; junction bases not matched to a gene: 7. The length of the CDR3 is 14 residues. Germline-derived CDR1 and CDR2 are DFQATT and SNEGSKA (reference sequence). The CDR3 region is CSASSSGRGDEQFF. The CDR3, as DNA: TGCAGTGCTAGTTCTAGCGGGAGAGGCGATGAGCAGTTCTTC.

Concerning this clonotype itself: A read error may be the cause here, since a much bigger clone is one base away. The chain uses TRBV7-2 and TRBJ2-5; 8 bases fit TRBD1. This CDR3 has 15 residues. Germline CDR1 SGHTA, CDR2 FQGNSA. The ends lost 10 bases at V and 5 bases at J; junction bases unmatched: 15. The CDR3, as DNA: TGTGCCATCAGACCCCGCCAGGGGGCTGGCGAGACCCAGTACTTC. As protein: CAIRPRQGAGETQYF.

This clonotype was seen many times. V usage is TRBV5-4 and J usage is TRBJ1-2; no definite D call. CDR1 is SGHNT and CDR2 is YYREEE in the germline V gene (reference sequence). V was cut by 0 bases and J by 7 bases, with 10 bases left in between. This CDR3 contains 13 residues. CDR3 sequence reads: CASSLDGARGYTF. The CDR3 DNA reads as TGTGCCAGCAGCTTGGACGGAGCCCGTGGCTACACCTTC.

This clonotype was observed many times. The chain is built from TRBV7-2 and TRBJ2-3; D remains unclear. The CDR3 has 16 amino acids. Trimming took 1 base from V and 2 from J, leaving 13 bases between them. The germline V gene encodes CDR1 SGHTA and CDR2 FQGNSA. The CDR3 region is CASSLGAASFTDTQYF. The CDR3 DNA is TGTGCCAGCAGCTTAGGGGCTGCGAGCTTCACAGATACGCAGTATTTT.

The sample holds many counts of this clonotype. The gene calls are TRBV12-3 or TRBV12-4 and TRBJ1-1; no reliable D call. Between the trimmed V and J ends, which lost 3 bases and 6 bases, there was a span of 11 bases. The CDR3 runs 13 residues. The CDR3 region has the DNA TGTGCCAGCAGTTTGGCTGGAGGCCCTGAAGCTTTCTTT. It encodes CASSLAGGPEAFF.

Many counts were recorded for this clonotype. V gene TRBV29-1 combines with J gene TRBJ1-1; TRBD1 is a possible D gene (5 bases). The germline CDR1 and CDR2 sequences are SQVTM and ANQGSEA. CDR3 length: 13 amino acids. The V end lost 6 bases, the J end lost 10 bases, and 21 bases lay between the germline ends. The CDR3 nucleotides are TGCAGCGTGGAAATACTGGGGCAGGGCAGAGCTTTCTTT. This gives the protein CSVEILGQGRAFF.

Ten or more counts support this clonotype. This chain connects TRBV5-6 to TRBJ2-7; D is unclear. The length of the CDR3 is 15 residues. Germline V gene data show CDR1 as SGHDT and CDR2 as YYEEEE. V lost 1 base and J lost 2, with 13 bases in between. CDR3: CASSLPWAPTYEQYF. The DNA of the CDR3 is TGTGCCAGCAGCTTGCCCTGGGCACCTACCTACGAGCAGTACTTC.

This clonotype was observed many times. The chain combines TRBV5-1 with TRBJ2-2; possibly TRBD1 for D (6 bases). Per the germline V gene, CDR1 is SGHRS and CDR2 is YFSETQ. Trimming pared 1 base from V and 6 bases from J, leaving 13 bases between. This CDR3 has 15 residues. The chain's CDR3 is CASSLPGAIAGELFF. DNA for the CDR3: TGCGCCAGCAGCTTGCCAGGGGCGATTGCCGGGGAGCTGTTTTTT.

This clonotype was picked up many times. The chain combines TRBV19 with TRBJ1-1; the D gene is possibly TRBD1 (5 bases). The CDR3 loop spans 16 amino acids. Trimming removed 3 bases at V and 5 bases at J, with 19 bases between. CDR1 is LNHDA and CDR2 is SQIVND in the germline V gene (reference sequence). The CDR3 bases are TGTGCCAGTAGTATGTTCCAGGGAAGGTCGAGGACTGAAGCTTTCTTT. Residues: CASSMFQGRSRTEAFF. The whole variable domain, filled in from reference TRBV19 and TRBJ1-1, reads DGGITQSPKYLFRKEGQNVTLSCEQNLNHDAMYWYRQDPGQGLRLIYYSQIVNDFQKGDIAEGYSVSREKKESFPLTVTSAQKNPTAFYLCASSMFQGRSRTEAFFGQGTRLTVV.

There are many counts of this clonotype. V and J are TRBV11-2 and TRBJ1-1, with D hard to call. Germline V gives CDR1 SGHAT, CDR2 FQNNGV. Trimming shortened V by 4 bases and J by 3 bases, and 6 bases separated the two germline ends. The length of the CDR3 is 12 residues. CDR3 protein: CASSSLDTEAFF. The DNA for the CDR3 is TGTGCCAGCAGCTCGTTGGACACTGAAGCTTTCTTT. Full variable domain (rest looked up from reference TRBV11-2 and TRBJ1-1): EAGVAQSPRYKIIEKRQSVAFWCNPISGHATLYWYQQILGQGPKLLIQFQNNGVVDDSQLPKDRFSAERLKGVDSTLKIQPAKLEDSAVYLCASSSLDTEAFFGQGTRLTVV.

A note on this clonotype: This may come from a read error, since a much larger clone is one base off. The chain has TRBV7-8 and TRBJ1-1, with D maybe TRBD1 (5 bases). The CDR3 is 15 residues long. Germline V lookup: CDR1 SGHVS, CDR2 FQNEAQ. The CDR3 reads CSSSPPIGTNTEAFF. The DNA of the CDR3 is TGTTCCAGCAGCCCCCCCATAGGGACGAACACTGAAGCTTTCTTT.

This clonotype was detected a few times. The chain combines TRBV5-4 with TRBJ2-3; D is perhaps TRBD1 or TRBD2 (5 bases each). The CDR3 runs 16 residues. V lost 4 bases to trimming and J lost 3 bases, with 18 bases between them. Germline V CDR1 and CDR2: SGHNT, YYREEE (reference sequence). The CDR3 coding sequence is TGTGCCAGCAGCGCACCGGGACGCCATTCGACAGATACGCAGTATTTT. It translates to CASSAPGRHSTDTQYF.

This clonotype appeared many times. The V call is TRBV5-1, the J call TRBJ2-7, with 8 positions matching TRBD2. The CDR3 is 15 residues long. The trim removed 0 bases at V and 1 base at J, leaving 3 bases unmatched. CDR1 and CDR2 (germline): SGHRS, YFSETQ. The CDR3 DNA is TGCGCCAGCAGCTTGGAGCCTAGCGGGTCCTACGAGCAGTACTTC. Translating gives CASSLEPSGSYEQYF.

At least ten counts were recorded for this clonotype. The genes are TRBV5-1 and TRBJ2-6; D is perhaps TRBD2 (6 bases). Trimming removed 0 bases from V and 0 bases from J, with 13 bases in between. The CDR3 is 18 residues long. Germline V gene lookup returns CDR1 SGHRS and CDR2 YFSETQ. CDR3 nucleotides: TGCGCCAGCAGCTTGGTCGGGACTCGGTCCTCTGGGGCCAACGTCCTGACTTTC. It specifies CASSLVGTRSSGANVLTF.

This clonotype was seen ten or more times. One end of the junction does not line up with germline, which may come from a read error. V gene TRBV12-3 or TRBV12-4 combines with J gene TRBJ2-1, with 11 bases matching TRBD2. There are 14 residues in the CDR3. This chain's CDR3 is CASRLAGGYNEQFF. The DNA for the CDR3 is TGTGCCAGCAGGTTAGCGGGAGGGTACAATGAGCAGTTCTTC.

There are many counts of this clonotype. The chain employs TRBV6-5 and TRBJ2-3, with TRBD2 as a possible D gene (6 bases). This CDR3 has 17 amino acids. Germline V gene data show CDR1 as MNHEY and CDR2 as SVGAGI. Trimming stripped 2 bases from V and 3 bases from J, with 18 bases between. Here the CDR3 DNA reads TGTGCCAGCAGTTACCGGTTTGGGGGGTTAGGAACAGATACGCAGTATTTT. Residues: CASSYRFGGLGTDTQYF.

This clonotype was seen at least ten times. The J gene is TRBJ2-5, the V gene TRBV20-1; D perhaps matches TRBD2 (6 bases). This CDR3 has 15 amino acids. Trimming removed 6 bases from V and 3 bases from J, with 20 bases in between. Germline V gene data show CDR1 as DFQATT and CDR2 as SNEGSKA (reference sequence). The CDR3 here is CSAPRVAANKETQYF. The DNA for the CDR3 is TGCAGTGCGCCGAGGGTAGCGGCAAACAAAGAGACCCAGTACTTC.

This clonotype was counted ten times or more. The J gene is TRBJ2-7, the V gene TRBV20-1, with TRBD2 matching 9 bases. This CDR3 is built from 17 residues. Per the germline V gene, CDR1 is DFQATT and CDR2 is SNEGSKA (reference sequence). This CDR3 reads CRQPGLANSFSSYEQYF. For the CDR3, the DNA is TGCAGACAGCCGGGACTAGCAAATTCTTTTAGCTCCTACGAGCAGTACTTC.

This clonotype was picked up many times. V gene TRBV20-1 combines with J gene TRBJ1-2, with D unresolved. This CDR3 comprises 14 residues. V lost 4 bases and J 2 bases, leaving 14 bases between the germline ends. The germline CDR1 and CDR2 sequences are DFQATT and SNEGSKA (reference sequence). The CDR3 region has the DNA TGCAGTGCTACCGGAGGCGGGTTAAACTATGGCTACACCTTC. This codes for CSATGGGLNYGYTF.